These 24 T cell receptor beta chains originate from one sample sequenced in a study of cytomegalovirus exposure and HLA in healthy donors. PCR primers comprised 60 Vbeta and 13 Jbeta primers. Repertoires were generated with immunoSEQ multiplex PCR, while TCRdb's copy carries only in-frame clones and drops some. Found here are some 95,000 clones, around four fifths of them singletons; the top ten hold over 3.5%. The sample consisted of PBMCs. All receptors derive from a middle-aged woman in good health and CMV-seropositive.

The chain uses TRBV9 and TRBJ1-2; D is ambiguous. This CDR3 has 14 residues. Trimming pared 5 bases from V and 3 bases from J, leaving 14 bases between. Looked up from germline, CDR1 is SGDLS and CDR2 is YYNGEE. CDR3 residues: CASSPEAVYYGYTF. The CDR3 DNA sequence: TGTGCCAGCAGTCCCGAAGCGGTGTACTATGGCTACACCTTC.

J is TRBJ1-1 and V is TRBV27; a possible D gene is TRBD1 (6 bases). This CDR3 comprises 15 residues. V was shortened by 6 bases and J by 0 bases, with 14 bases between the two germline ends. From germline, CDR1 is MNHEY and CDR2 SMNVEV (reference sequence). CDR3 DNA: TGTGCCAGCAGGACCCGGGGGGGCCTGAACACTGAAGCTTTCTTT. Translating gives CASRTRGGLNTEAFF.

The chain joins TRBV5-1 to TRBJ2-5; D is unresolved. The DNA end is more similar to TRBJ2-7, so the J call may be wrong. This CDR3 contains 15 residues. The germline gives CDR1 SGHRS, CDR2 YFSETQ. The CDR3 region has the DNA TGCGCCAGCAGCCCGAAGGAAGGAGATACCTACGAGCAGTACTTC. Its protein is CASSPKEGDTYEQYF.

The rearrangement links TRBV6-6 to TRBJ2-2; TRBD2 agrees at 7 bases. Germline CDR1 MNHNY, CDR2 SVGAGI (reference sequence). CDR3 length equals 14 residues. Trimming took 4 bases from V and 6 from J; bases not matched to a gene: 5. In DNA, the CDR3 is TGTGCCAGCAGTTCCCATGGGGGGGCCGGGGAGCTGTTTTTT. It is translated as CASSSHGGAGELFF.

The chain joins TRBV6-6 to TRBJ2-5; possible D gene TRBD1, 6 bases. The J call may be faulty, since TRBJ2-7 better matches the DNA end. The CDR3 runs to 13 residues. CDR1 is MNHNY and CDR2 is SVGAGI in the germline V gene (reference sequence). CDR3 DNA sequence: TGTGCCAGCAGTGGGACAAACACCTACGAGCAGTACTTC. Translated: CASSGTNTYEQYF.

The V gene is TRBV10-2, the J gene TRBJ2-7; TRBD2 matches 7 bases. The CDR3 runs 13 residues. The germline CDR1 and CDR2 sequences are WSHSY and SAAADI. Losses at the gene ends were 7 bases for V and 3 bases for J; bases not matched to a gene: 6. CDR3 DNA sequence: TGCGCCAGCACTGGTCCTAGCGGCTACGAGCAGTACTTC. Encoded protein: CASTGPSGYEQYF.

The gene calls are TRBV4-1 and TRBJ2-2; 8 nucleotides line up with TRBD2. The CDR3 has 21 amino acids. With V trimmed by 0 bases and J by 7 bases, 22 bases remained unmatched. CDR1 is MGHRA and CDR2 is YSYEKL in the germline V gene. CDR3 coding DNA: TGCGCCAGCAGCCAAGAAGGAAGAGACGGGTGGTTAGCGGGAAGTATCGGGGAGCTGTTTTTT. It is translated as CASSQEGRDGWLAGSIGELFF.

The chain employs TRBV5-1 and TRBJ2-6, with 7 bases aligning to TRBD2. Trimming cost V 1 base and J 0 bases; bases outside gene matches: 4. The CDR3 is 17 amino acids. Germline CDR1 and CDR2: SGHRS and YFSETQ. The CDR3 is CASSLIGGSSGANVLTF. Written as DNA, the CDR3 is TGCGCCAGCAGCTTGATCGGCGGGAGCTCTGGGGCCAACGTCCTGACTTTC.

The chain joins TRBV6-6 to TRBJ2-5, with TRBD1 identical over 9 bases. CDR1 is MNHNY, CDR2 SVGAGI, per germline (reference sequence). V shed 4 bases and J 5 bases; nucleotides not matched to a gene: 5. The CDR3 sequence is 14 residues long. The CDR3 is CASSSTGGGETQYF. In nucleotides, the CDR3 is TGTGCCAGCAGTTCCACAGGGGGCGGGGAGACCCAGTACTTC.

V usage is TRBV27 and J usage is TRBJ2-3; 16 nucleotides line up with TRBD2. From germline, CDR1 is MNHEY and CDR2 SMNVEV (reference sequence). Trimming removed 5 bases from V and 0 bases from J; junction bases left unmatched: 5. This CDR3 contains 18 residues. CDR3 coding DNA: TGTGCCAGCAGTCCACCGGGACTAGCGGGAGGGAGCACAGATACGCAGTATTTT. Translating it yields CASSPPGLAGGSTDTQYF.

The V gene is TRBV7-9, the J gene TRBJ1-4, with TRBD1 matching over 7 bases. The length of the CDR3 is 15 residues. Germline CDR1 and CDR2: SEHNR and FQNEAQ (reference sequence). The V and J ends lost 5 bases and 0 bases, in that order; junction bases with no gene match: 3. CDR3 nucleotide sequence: TGTGCCAGCAGCCCCGGACAGGCAACTAATGAAAAACTGTTTTTT. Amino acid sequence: CASSPGQATNEKLFF.

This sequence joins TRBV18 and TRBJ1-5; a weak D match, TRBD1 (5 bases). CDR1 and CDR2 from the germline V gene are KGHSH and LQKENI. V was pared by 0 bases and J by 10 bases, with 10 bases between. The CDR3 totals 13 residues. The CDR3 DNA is TGTGCCAGCTCACCACCGTGGCGGGGCCCCCAGCATTTT. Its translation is CASSPPWRGPQHF.

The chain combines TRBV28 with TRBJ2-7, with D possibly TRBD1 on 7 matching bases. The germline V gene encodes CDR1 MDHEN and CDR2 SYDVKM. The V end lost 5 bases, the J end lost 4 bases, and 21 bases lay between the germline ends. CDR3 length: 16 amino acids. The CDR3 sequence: CASSLSGGFLQYEQYF. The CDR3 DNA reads TGTGCCAGCAGTCTCTCAGGGGGGTTCCTACAGTACGAGCAGTACTTC.

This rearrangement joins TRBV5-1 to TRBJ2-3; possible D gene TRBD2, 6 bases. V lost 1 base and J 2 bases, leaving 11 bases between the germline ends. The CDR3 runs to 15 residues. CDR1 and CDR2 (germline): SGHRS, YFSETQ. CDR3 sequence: CASSLSGDDTDTQYF. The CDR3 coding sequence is TGCGCCAGCAGCTTGTCGGGGGATGACACAGATACGCAGTATTTT.

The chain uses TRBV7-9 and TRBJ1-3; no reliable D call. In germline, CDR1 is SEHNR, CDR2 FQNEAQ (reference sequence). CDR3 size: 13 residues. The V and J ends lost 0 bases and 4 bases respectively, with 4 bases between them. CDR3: CASSLARGNTIYF. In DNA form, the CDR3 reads TGTGCCAGCAGCTTAGCTCGGGGAAACACCATATATTTT.

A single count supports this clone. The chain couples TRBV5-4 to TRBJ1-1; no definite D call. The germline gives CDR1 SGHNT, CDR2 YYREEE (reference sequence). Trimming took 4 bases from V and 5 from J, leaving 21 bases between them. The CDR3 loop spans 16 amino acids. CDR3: CASSPLSGRGGTEAFF. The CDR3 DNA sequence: TGTGCCAGCAGCCCTTTATCCGGCCGGGGTGGGACTGAAGCTTTCTTT.

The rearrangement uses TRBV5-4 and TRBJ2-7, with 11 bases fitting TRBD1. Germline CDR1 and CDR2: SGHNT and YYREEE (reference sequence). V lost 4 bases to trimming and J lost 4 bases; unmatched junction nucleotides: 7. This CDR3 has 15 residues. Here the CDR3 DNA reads TGTGCCAGCAGCACTACCGGGACAGGGGGTTACGAGCAGTACTTC. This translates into CASSTTGTGGYEQYF.

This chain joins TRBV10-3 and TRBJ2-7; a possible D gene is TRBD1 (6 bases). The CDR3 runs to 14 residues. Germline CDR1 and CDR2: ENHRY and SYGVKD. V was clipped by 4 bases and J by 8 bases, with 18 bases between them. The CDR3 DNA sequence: TGTGCCATCAGTGGGTCAATATCAGGGGATAAGCAGTACTTC. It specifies CAISGSISGDKQYF.

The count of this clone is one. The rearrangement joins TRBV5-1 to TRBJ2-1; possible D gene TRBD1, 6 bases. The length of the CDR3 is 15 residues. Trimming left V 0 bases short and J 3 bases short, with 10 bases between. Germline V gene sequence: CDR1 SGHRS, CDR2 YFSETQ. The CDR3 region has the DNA TGCGCCAGCAGCTTGGGGACAGAGCGCTACAATGAGCAGTTCTTC. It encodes CASSLGTERYNEQFF.

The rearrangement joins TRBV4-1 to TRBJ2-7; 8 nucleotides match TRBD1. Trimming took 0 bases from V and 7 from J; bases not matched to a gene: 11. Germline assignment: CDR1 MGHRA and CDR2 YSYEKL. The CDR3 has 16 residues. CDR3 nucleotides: TGCGCCAGCAGCCAAGATGGCGGACAGGGATATGAGGAGCAGTACTTC. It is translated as CASSQDGGQGYEEQYF.

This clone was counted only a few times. The CDR3 nucleotides read TGTGCCAGCAGCCAAGATGGGGGGGGACAGGGGCCTGGGATGGCCTTCAATGAGCAGTTCTTC. It specifies CASSQDGGGQGPGMAFNEQFF. The chain carries TRBV14 and TRBJ2-1; 10 bases agree with TRBD1. V was pared by 0 bases and J by 6 bases, with 20 bases of the junction left unmatched. The CDR3 is 21 amino acids. The germline gives CDR1 SGHDN, CDR2 FVKESK.

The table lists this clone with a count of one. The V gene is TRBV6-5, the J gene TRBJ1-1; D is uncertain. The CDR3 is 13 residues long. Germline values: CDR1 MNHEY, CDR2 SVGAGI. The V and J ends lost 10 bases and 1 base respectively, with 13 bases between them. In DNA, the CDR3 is TGTGCCACTAGAAACCCAGAGAACACTGAAGCTTTCTTT. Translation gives CATRNPENTEAFF.

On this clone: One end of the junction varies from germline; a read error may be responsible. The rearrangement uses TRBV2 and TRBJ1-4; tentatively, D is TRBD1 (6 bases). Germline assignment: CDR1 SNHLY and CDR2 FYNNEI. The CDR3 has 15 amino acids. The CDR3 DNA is TGTGCCAGCAGTGTCAGACAGGCAAGGCCTATAAACTTACATTTT. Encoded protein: CASSVRQARPINLHF. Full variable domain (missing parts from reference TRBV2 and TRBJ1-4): EPEVTQTPSHQVTQMGQEVILRCVPISNHLYFYWYRQILGQKVEFLVSFYNNEISEKSEIFDDQFSVERPDGSNFTLKIRSTKLEDSAMYFCASSVRQARPINLHFGSGTQLSVL.

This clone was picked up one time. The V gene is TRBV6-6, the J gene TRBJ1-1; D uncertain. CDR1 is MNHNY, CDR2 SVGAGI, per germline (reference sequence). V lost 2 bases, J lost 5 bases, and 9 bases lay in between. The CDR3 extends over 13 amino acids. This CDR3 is CASSYVGETEAFF. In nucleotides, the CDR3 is TGTGCCAGCAGTTACGTCGGGGAGACTGAAGCTTTCTTT.